This TCR beta chain was sequenced during a study of patients and donors after allogeneic stem cell transplantation. Germline CDR1 MDHEN, CDR2 SYDVKM. Trimming took off 3 bases at V and 6 bases at J, with 15 bases between the two ends. CDR3 length: 15 residues. Using its own MiXCR run on the RT-PCR reads, TCRdb lists one record per CDR3 protein. The sample lists roughly 960,000 distinct CDR3 sequences, roughly 18% occurring once. The sequence came from a human donor who was either an allogeneic HSCT recipient or a stem cell or donor lymphocyte infusion donor (not recorded which). It is not recorded whose cells these are; they may come from a transplant donor. The chain joins TRBV28 to TRBJ1-5; D may be TRBD1 (5 bases). Source material: blood, either unsorted or a sorted T cell fraction (not recorded which). The CDR3 DNA reads as TGTGCCAGCAGTTTGGTACAGGTATATAGTCAGCCCCAGCATTTT. Protein: CASSLVQVYSQPQHF.